This entry features one TCR beta chain sequence. Germline lookup yields CDR1 DFQATT and CDR2 SNEGSKA (reference sequence). The ends were cut back, 1 base at V and 12 bases at J, with 10 bases in the middle. The CDR3 has 11 amino acids. The sample belongs to a study of identical twins. Unique molecular identifiers were present on the cDNA, and a universal primer site came from template switching. TCRdb redid the calling of the 5' RACE reads with MiXCR, one entry per CDR3 protein. The sample yields 240,000 or so distinct CDR3 sequences, over 9.5% seen once. The sample also formed part of further work on yellow fever vaccine responses in identical twins.

Sequencing input: memory (CD45RO+) T cells sorted from blood. This sequence joins TRBV20-1 and TRBJ2-1; D is unclear. The clonotype originates from a woman aged 18-29 years in good health. The CDR3 protein is CSARVFPGQFF. DNA of the CDR3: TGCAGTGCTAGAGTATTTCCAGGGCAGTTCTTC.